This entry describes one T cell receptor (beta chain). There is no known antigen for this receptor. No quality values exist for individual bases; no much larger clone is one base distant. The label giving this sample's time point can be read as: about 28 days (+/-7) after the second vaccine dose. AZD1222 recipients with second doses at about 4 weeks or about 12 weeks were pooled, because spike-specific TCR depth and breadth did not differ between schedules. Samples from vaccinated people were obtained from the UK trials COV001 and COV002, which included a single-blind randomized controlled phase 2/3 trial of AZD1222 (ChAdOx1 nCoV-19) in healthy adults. For TCRbeta chain sequencing, PBMC samples were collected from trial participants at day 0 and at day 28 after the second dose. This entry is derived from a study of T cell responses to AZD1222 COVID-19 vaccine (dated by TCRdb to the early 2020s). Describing the broader study: TCR sequencing covered about 230 trial participants: roughly 200 given two doses of AZD1222 and around 25 given two doses of MenACWY control vaccine. Trial participants were enrolled into age subgroups of 18-55, 56-69 and 70-plus years, which contained approximately 150, 30 and 60 TCR-sequenced participants, respectively.

General findings and caveats noted by the study authors: Most participants were white British and females outnumbered males, and the authors suggested that clonal diversity may have been underestimated. The 56-69-year group was small, and its depth increase did not reach significance, likely because of low power. The vaccine-associated CD4 TCRs covered the entire spike protein, and the dominant responses fell in regions 160-218 and 743-854. No day 14 peak-response samples were available, so repertoires were characterized only after the peak T cell response. Spike-specific TCR breadth and depth rose significantly after two AZD1222 doses compared with day 0 and with MenACWY recipients. Epitopes outside the regions mutated in the B.1.351 and B.1.1.7 variants were reportedly recognized by nearly half of the unique spike-specific TCRs. Conclusions about previously exposed vaccinees are limited because only five to seven AZD1222 recipients were SARS-CoV-2 seropositive at baseline.

The CDR3 regions of human TCRbeta chains were analyzed by immunosequencing. In the paper's pipeline: TCRs in the repertoires were matched against a reference library of SARS-CoV-2-specific TCRs that had been generated with the MIRA antigen-specificity platform. Breadth meant the fraction of unique TCRs that were SARS-CoV-2-associated, whereas depth meant the fraction of total T cells that were SARS-CoV-2-associated. Using the MIRA data, each spike-specific TCR was mapped to the spike region that the TCR reacts to and placed in a CD4 or CD8 class. Log10-transformed breadth and depth values were compared by one-way ANOVA with Sidak's multiple comparisons tests. Drawn from immuneACCESS, this table holds only the in-frame rearrangements with V and J called that TCRdb kept. Clones are partly lost; checked studies trace under half to an unresolved V gene and leave the rest unexplained. From that table come the V and J calls and clone size; the DNA was used to work out D and trimming. The sample yields 250,000 to 300,000 clones; 90% to 95% were counted once. 0.55% of the sample lies in the top ten.

The germline V gene supplies CDR1 ENHRY and CDR2 SYGVKD. Here V drops 10 bases and J drops 2 bases, and the junction holds 4 bases not matched to any gene. The CDR3, cysteine through phenylalanine, is 13 amino acids long. Here the CDR3 DNA is all that survives: 39 bases in frame from base 1. The rearranged segments are TRBV10-3 and TRBJ2-7, and TRBD1 matches 11 of the central bases. The material was peripheral blood, obtained 28 days after the second AZD1222 dose. The origin of this receptor is an adult who received the AZD1222 COVID-19 vaccine. Here is the DNA: TGTGCCACCTGGGGACAGGGGGCCTACGAGCAGTACTTC. This translates into CATWGQGAYEQYF.